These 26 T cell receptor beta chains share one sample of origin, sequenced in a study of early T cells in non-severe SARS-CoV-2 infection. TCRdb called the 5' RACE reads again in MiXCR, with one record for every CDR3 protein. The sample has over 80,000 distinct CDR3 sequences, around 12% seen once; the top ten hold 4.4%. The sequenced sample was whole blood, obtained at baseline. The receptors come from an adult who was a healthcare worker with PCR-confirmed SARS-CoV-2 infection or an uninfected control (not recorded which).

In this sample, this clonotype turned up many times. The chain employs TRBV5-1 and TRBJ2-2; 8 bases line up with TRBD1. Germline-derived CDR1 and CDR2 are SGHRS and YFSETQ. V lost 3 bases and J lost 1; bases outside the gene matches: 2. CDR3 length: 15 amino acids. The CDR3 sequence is CASSSGQGNTGELFF. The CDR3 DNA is TGCGCCAGCAGCTCTGGACAGGGGAACACCGGGGAGCTGTTTTTT. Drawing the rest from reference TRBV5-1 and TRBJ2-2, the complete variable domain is KAGVTQTPRYLIKTRGQQVTLSCSPISGHRSVSWYQQTPGQGLQFLFEYFSETQRNKGNFPGRFSGRQFSNSRSEMNVSTLELGDSALYLCASSSGQGNTGELFFGEGSRLTVL.

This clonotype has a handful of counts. The DNA of the CDR3 is TGTGCCAGCAGCTCTAGCGGGGGGTTGAGCACAGATACGCAGTATTTT. It codes for CASSSSGGLSTDTQYF. V and J are TRBV12-3 or TRBV12-4 and TRBJ2-3, with 11 bases matching TRBD2. There are 16 residues in the CDR3. The trim removed 6 bases at V and 0 bases at J, leaving 5 bases unmatched.

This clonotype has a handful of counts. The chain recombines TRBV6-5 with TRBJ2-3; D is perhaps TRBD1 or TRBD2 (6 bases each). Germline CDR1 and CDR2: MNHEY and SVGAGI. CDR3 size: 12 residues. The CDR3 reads CARGQEGGTQYF. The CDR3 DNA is TGTGCTCGGGGCCAGGAGGGGGGTACGCAGTATTTT.

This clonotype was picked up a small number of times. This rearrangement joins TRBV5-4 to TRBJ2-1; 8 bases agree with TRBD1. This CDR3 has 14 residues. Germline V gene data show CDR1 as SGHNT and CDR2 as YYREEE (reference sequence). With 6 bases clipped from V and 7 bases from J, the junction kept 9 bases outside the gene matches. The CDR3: CASTNGDRLNEQFF. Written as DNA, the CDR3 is TGTGCCAGCACAAATGGGGACAGGCTAAATGAGCAGTTCTTC.

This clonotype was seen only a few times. The CDR3 DNA reads as TGTGCCAGCAGCCCGAGGGGGACTCGAGACAATGAGCAGTTCTTC. As protein: CASSPRGTRDNEQFF. The rearrangement uses TRBV14 and TRBJ2-1, with D perhaps assigned TRBD1 or TRBD2 (6 bases each). The CDR3 is made up of 15 amino acids. Per germline, CDR1 SGHDN and CDR2 FVKESK. Trimming cost V 4 bases and J 5 bases, with 15 bases left between them.

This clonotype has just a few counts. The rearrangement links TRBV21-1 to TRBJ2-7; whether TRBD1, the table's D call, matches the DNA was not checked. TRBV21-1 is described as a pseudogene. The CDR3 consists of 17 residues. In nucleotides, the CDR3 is TGTGCCAGCAGCAACTATCAACAGGGAACCGATTCCTACGAGCAGTACTTC. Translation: CASSNYQQGTDSYEQYF.

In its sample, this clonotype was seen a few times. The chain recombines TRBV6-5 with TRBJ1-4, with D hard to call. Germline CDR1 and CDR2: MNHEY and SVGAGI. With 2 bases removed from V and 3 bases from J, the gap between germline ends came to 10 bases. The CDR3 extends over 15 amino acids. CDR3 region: CASSYAGLPNEKLFF. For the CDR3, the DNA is TGTGCCAGCAGTTACGCGGGATTGCCTAATGAAAAACTGTTTTTT.

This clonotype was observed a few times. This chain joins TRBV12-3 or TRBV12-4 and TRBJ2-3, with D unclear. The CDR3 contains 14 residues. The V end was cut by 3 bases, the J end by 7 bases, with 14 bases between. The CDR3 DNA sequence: TGTGCCAGCAGTTTTCGTTTTTTAGGTAATACGCAGTATTTT. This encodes CASSFRFLGNTQYF.

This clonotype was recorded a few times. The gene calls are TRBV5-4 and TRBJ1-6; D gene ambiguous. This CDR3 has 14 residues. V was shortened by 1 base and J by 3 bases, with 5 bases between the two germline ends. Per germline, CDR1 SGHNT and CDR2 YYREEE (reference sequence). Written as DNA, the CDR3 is TGTGCCAGCAGCTTGCAGGTCTATAATTCACCCCTCCACTTT. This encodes CASSLQVYNSPLHF.

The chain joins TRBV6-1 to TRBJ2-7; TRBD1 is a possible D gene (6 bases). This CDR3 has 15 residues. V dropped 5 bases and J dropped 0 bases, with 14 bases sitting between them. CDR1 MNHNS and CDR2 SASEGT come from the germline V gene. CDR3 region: CASSPWTDSSYEQYF. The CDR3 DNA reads TGTGCCAGCAGTCCGTGGACAGATTCCTCCTACGAGCAGTACTTC.

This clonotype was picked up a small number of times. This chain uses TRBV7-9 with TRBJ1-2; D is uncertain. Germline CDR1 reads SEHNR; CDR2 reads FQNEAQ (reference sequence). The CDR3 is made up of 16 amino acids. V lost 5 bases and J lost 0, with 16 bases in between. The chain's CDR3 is CASSPLGRHSNYGYTF. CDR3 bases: TGTGCCAGCAGCCCGCTGGGTAGACACTCTAACTATGGCTACACCTTC.

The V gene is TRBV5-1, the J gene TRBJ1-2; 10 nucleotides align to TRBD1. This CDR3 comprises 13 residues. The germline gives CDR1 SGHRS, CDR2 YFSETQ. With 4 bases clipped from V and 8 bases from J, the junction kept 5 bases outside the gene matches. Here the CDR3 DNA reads TGCGCCAGCAGCCCCGGACAGGGGGAAGGCTACACCTTC. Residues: CASSPGQGEGYTF.

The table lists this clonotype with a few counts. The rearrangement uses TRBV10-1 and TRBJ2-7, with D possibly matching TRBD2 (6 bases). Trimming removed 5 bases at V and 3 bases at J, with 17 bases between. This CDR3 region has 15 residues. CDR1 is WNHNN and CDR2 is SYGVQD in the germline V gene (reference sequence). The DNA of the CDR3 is TGCGCCAGCAGTCAGCGCCTGGGCGGGAACTACGAGCAGTACTTC. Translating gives CASSQRLGGNYEQYF.

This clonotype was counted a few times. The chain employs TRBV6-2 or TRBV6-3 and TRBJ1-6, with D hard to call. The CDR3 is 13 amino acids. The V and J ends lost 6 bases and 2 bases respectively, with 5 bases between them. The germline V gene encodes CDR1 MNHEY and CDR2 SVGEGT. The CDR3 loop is CASSRAYNSPLHF. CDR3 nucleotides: TGTGCCAGCAGCCGCGCCTATAATTCACCCCTCCACTTT.

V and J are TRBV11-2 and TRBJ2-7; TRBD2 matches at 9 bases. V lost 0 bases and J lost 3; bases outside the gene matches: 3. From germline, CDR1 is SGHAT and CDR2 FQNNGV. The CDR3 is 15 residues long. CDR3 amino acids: CASSLDSGGIYEQYF. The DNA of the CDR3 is TGTGCCAGCAGCTTAGACAGCGGGGGGATCTACGAGCAGTACTTC.

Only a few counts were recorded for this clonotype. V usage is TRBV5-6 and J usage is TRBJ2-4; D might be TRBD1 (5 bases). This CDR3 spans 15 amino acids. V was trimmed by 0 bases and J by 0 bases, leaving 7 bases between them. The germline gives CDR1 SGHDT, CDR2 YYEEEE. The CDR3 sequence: CASSLEGVAKNIQYF. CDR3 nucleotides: TGTGCCAGCAGCTTGGAAGGGGTAGCCAAAAACATTCAGTACTTC. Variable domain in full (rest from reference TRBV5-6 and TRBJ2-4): DAGVTQSPTHLIKTRGQQVTLRCSPKSGHDTVSWYQQALGQGPQFIFQYYEEEERQRGNFPDRFSGHQFPNYSSELNVNALLLGDSALYLCASSLEGVAKNIQYFGAGTRLSVL.

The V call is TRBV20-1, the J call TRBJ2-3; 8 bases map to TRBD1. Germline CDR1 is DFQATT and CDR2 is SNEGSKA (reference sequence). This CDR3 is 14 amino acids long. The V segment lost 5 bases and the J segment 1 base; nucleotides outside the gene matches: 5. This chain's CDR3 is CSALTGEGTDTQYF. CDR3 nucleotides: TGCAGTGCTCTGACAGGGGAGGGCACAGATACGCAGTATTTT.

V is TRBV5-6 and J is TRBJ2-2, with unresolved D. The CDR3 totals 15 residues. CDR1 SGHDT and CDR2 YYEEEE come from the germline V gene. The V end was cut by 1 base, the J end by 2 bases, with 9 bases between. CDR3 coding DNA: TGTGCCAGCAGCTTGCAGATTTCCAACACCGGGGAGCTGTTTTTT. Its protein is CASSLQISNTGELFF.

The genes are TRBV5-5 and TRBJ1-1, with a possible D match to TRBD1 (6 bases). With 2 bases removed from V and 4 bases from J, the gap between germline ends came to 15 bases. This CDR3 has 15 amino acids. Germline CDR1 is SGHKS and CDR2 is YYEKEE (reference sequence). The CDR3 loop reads CASSFRPGASTEAFF. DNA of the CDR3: TGTGCCAGCAGCTTCCGTCCGGGGGCGAGCACTGAAGCTTTCTTT. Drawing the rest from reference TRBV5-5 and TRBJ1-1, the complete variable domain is DAGVTQSPTHLIKTRGQQVTLRCSPISGHKSVSWYQQVLGQGPQFIFQYYEKEERGRGNFPDRFSARQFPNYSSELNVNALLLGDSALYLCASSFRPGASTEAFFGQGTRLTVV.

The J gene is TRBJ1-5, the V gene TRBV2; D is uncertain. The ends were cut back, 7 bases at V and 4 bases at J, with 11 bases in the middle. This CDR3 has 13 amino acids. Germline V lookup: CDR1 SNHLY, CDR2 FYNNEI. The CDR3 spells CASKEGVNQPQHF. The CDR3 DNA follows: TGTGCCAGCAAAGAAGGTGTAAATCAGCCCCAGCATTTT.

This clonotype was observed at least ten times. CDR3 sequence: CSAQAQGVGYGYTF. CDR3 in DNA: TGCAGCGCCCAAGCCCAGGGGGTTGGCTATGGCTACACCTTC. The rearrangement joins TRBV29-1 to TRBJ1-2, with TRBD1 matching 7 bases. V lost 7 bases and J lost 4; bases outside the gene matches: 12. This CDR3 comprises 14 residues. Germline values: CDR1 SQVTM, CDR2 ANQGSEA.

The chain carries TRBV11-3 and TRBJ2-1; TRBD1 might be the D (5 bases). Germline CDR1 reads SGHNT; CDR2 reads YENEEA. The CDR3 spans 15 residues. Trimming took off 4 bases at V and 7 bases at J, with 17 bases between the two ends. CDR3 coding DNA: TGTGCCAGCAGCTCCAATAGTCTTCCAGGGAATGAGCAGTTCTTC. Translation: CASSSNSLPGNEQFF.

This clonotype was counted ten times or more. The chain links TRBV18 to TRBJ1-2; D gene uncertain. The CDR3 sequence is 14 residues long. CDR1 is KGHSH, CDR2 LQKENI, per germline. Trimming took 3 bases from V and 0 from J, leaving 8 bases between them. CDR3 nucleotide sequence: TGTGCCAGCTCACCGGACGCACCTAACTATGGCTACACCTTC. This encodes CASSPDAPNYGYTF.

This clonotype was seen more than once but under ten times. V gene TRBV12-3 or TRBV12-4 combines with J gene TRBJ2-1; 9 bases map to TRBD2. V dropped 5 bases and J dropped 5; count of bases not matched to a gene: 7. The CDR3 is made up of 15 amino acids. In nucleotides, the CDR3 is TGTGCCAGCAGTATCGCGGGAGGGTCTCACAATGAGCAGTTCTTC. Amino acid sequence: CASSIAGGSHNEQFF.

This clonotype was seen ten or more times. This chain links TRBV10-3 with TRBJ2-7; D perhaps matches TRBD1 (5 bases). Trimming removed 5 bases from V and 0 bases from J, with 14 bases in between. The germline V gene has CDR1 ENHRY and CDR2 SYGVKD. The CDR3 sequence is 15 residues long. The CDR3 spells CAISPQGIPSYEQYF. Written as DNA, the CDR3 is TGTGCCATCAGTCCCCAGGGCATCCCCTCCTACGAGCAGTACTTC.

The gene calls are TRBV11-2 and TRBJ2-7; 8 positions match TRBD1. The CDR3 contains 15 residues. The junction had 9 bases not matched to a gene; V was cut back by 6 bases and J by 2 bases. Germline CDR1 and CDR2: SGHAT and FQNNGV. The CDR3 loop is CASRHLGQGPYEQYF. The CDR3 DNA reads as TGTGCCAGCAGGCACCTCGGACAGGGACCCTACGAGCAGTACTTC. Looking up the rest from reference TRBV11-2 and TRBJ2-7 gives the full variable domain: EAGVAQSPRYKIIEKRQSVAFWCNPISGHATLYWYQQILGQGPKLLIQFQNNGVVDDSQLPKDRFSAERLKGVDSTLKIQPAKLEDSAVYLCASRHLGQGPYEQYFGPGTRLTVT.